What follows is one T cell receptor beta chain and its context. Antigen: not known. The same CDR3 also results from other DNA sequences found in this sample. The sample belongs to a study of shared clonotypes between healthy human individuals. The overall study: Researchers drew samples from a couple of women and three men aged 18 to 49. Broader study findings: Naive subsets, compared against memory subsets, generally had larger estimated richness values.

This table comes from immunoSEQ multiplex PCR, and its TCRdb copy is limited to in-frame clones, with some not included. The sample carries more than 2 million clones, 95% recorded once. V shed 5 bases and J shed 4 bases, with 8 bases lying between them. From germline, CDR1 is SEHNR and CDR2 FQNEAQ (reference sequence). The CDR3 runs 12 residues. All donors qualified as healthy HIV-negative adults and had experienced no recent acute infections or vaccinations. This rearrangement joins TRBV7-9 to TRBJ2-5; D call uncertain. Sequenced: naive CD4+ T cells sorted from blood. Documented subset: CD45RA+ positively selected. The clonotype comes from a young man in good health. The CDR3 is CASSLRGETQYF. The CDR3 region has the DNA TGTGCCAGCAGCCTACGAGGAGAGACCCAGTACTTC.